The 31 T cell receptor beta chains given below trace back to one sample, sequenced in a study of blood T cell repertoires in COVID-19. Sequencing used immunoSEQ multiplex PCR; TCRdb keeps in-frame clones, though not all of them. The sample consists of tens of thousands of clones, about 86% of them appearing once. The specimen was peripheral blood. These receptors all stem from a man aged 35 to 55 with COVID-19, enrolled during active disease.

The chain joins TRBV5-6 to TRBJ2-3; 10 bases are a match to TRBD2. The CDR3 contains 15 residues. Germline assignment: CDR1 SGHDT and CDR2 YYEEEE. With 4 bases clipped from V and 3 bases from J, the junction kept 5 bases outside the gene matches. CDR3 loop: CASSLPGLATDTQYF. The CDR3 bases are TGTGCCAGCAGCCTCCCGGGACTAGCGACAGATACGCAGTATTTT.

The chain couples TRBV6-5 to TRBJ1-2; 7 nucleotides match TRBD1. This CDR3 has 13 amino acids. CDR1 is MNHEY and CDR2 is SVGAGI in the germline V gene. With 6 bases clipped from V and 2 bases from J, the junction kept 3 bases outside the gene matches. The CDR3: CASRRDSNYGYTF. CDR3 in DNA: TGTGCCAGCAGAAGGGACAGCAACTATGGCTACACCTTC.

V is TRBV7-6 and J is TRBJ1-3; D is unclear. V lost 1 base, J lost 0 bases, and 7 bases lay in between. The CDR3 extends over 15 amino acids. CDR1 and CDR2 from the germline V gene are SGHVS and FNYEAQ. In nucleotides, the CDR3 is TGTGCCAGCAGCTTAGGACTGGACTCTGGAAACACCATATATTTT. Translated: CASSLGLDSGNTIYF. The full variable domain, its missing parts supplied by reference TRBV7-6 and TRBJ1-3, is GAGVSQSPRYKVTKRGQDVALRCDPISGHVSLYWYRQALGQGPEFLTYFNYEAQQDKSGLPNDRFSAERPEGSISTLTIQRTEQRDSAMYRCASSLGLDSGNTIYFGEGSWLTVV.

The chain uses TRBV7-2 and TRBJ1-1; TRBD1 is a possible D gene (6 bases). The CDR3 sequence is 13 residues long. V lost 10 bases and J 5 bases, leaving 17 bases between the germline ends. CDR1 SGHTA and CDR2 FQGNSA come from the germline V gene. CDR3 sequence (DNA): TGTGCCACCGACTTGGGGGGGCCGACTGAAGCTTTCTTT. Its translation is CATDLGGPTEAFF.

The V gene is TRBV2, the J gene TRBJ1-3; TRBD1 is a possible D gene (6 bases). CDR3 length equals 12 residues. Germline values: CDR1 SNHLY, CDR2 FYNNEI. Trimming removed 7 bases from V and 5 bases from J, with 9 bases in between. The CDR3 nucleotides are TGTGCCAGCACAGGGGTTCGAAACACCATATATTTT. Encoded protein: CASTGVRNTIYF.

V and J are TRBV6-1 and TRBJ1-5; D unresolved. From germline, CDR1 is MNHNS and CDR2 SASEGT. This CDR3 has 15 amino acids. V dropped 2 bases and J dropped 2 bases, with 10 bases sitting between them. The CDR3 is CASSESGAGNQPQHF. Here the CDR3 DNA reads TGTGCCAGCAGTGAAAGTGGAGCGGGCAATCAGCCCCAGCATTTT.

This chain connects TRBV28 to TRBJ1-5; TRBD1 might be the D (5 bases). In germline, CDR1 is MDHEN, CDR2 SYDVKM. Trimming shortened V by 8 bases and J by 8 bases, and 16 bases separated the two germline ends. This CDR3 has 13 amino acids. The CDR3 spells CASGSGRIEPQHF. CDR3 in DNA: TGTGCCAGCGGGTCAGGGCGGATTGAGCCCCAGCATTTT.

The chain has TRBV3-1 (or the pseudogene TRBV3-2) and TRBJ2-4; TRBD1 matches 7 bases. V shed 4 bases and J 1 base; nucleotides not matched to a gene: 1. CDR1 and CDR2 from the germline V gene are LGHDT and YNNKEL (reference sequence). The CDR3 has 14 amino acids. The CDR3 DNA follows: TGTGCCAGCAGCCCGACAGGGGCCAAAAACATTCAGTACTTC. Protein sequence: CASSPTGAKNIQYF.

This chain links TRBV5-1 with TRBJ1-2; 8 nucleotides match TRBD1. Trimming cost V 4 bases and J 7 bases; bases outside gene matches: 15. Germline CDR1 reads SGHRS; CDR2 reads YFSETQ. This CDR3 comprises 16 residues. The CDR3, as DNA: TGCGCCAGCAGCCTGACAGGGGACCCGGCGATGGGTGGCTACACCTTC. This gives the protein CASSLTGDPAMGGYTF.

The rearrangement links TRBV28 to TRBJ1-6; 10 bases map to TRBD1. The CDR3 spans 16 residues. Germline V gene sequence: CDR1 MDHEN, CDR2 SYDVKM. J was trimmed by 6 bases and V by 6 bases; bases with no gene match: 8. The DNA of the CDR3 is TGTGCCAGCAGGCGACAGGGGGCTTCAGTTAATTCACCCCTCCACTTT. It yields the protein CASRRQGASVNSPLHF.

The chain joins TRBV10-1 to TRBJ2-7, with 7 bases lining up with TRBD2. This CDR3 has 13 amino acids. Trimming removed 5 bases from V and 7 bases from J; junction bases left unmatched: 8. Germline assignment: CDR1 WNHNN and CDR2 SYGVQD (reference sequence). The CDR3 spells CASSRYSGGEQYF. The DNA for the CDR3 is TGCGCCAGCAGTCGCTACTCGGGGGGTGAGCAGTACTTC.

The chain couples TRBV2 to TRBJ2-2; possibly TRBD1 for D (5 bases). Germline loops: CDR1 SNHLY, CDR2 FYNNEI. Deletions cut 6 bases from V and 4 bases from J, with 15 bases between. The CDR3 runs to 15 residues. The CDR3 DNA reads TGTGCCAGCAGCCTAGACCCCAGGGCCACCGGGGAGCTGTTTTTT. Its translation: CASSLDPRATGELFF. The full variable domain, completed using reference TRBV2 and TRBJ2-2, is EPEVTQTPSHQVTQMGQEVILRCVPISNHLYFYWYRQILGQKVEFLVSFYNNEISEKSEIFDDQFSVERPDGSNFTLKIRSTKLEDSAMYFCASSLDPRATGELFFGEGSRLTVL.

This chain connects TRBV7-8 to TRBJ1-2; 7 bases line up with TRBD1. The CDR3 covers 14 residues. V lost 0 bases to trimming and J lost 7 bases; unmatched junction nucleotides: 5. CDR1 is SGHVS, CDR2 FQNEAQ, per germline. CDR3 region: CASSLADGTAGYTF. Here the CDR3 DNA reads TGTGCCAGCAGCTTAGCGGACGGGACAGCTGGCTACACCTTC.

The J gene is TRBJ2-1, the V gene TRBV6-5, with a tentative D call TRBD1 (6 bases). Trimming stripped 6 bases from V and 4 bases from J, with 13 bases between. Germline V gene sequence: CDR1 MNHEY, CDR2 SVGAGI. This CDR3 has 14 amino acids. The CDR3 nucleotides are TGTGCCAGCAGCTGGGACACTAGGTACAATGAGCAGTTCTTC. This sequence encodes CASSWDTRYNEQFF.

This rearrangement joins TRBV19 to TRBJ2-2, with a tentative D call TRBD2 (5 bases). The V and J ends lost 5 bases and 1 base respectively, with 11 bases between them. The CDR3 runs to 15 residues. Germline assignment: CDR1 LNHDA and CDR2 SQIVND (reference sequence). The CDR3 nucleotides read TGTGCCAGTAGTCTAGTTGGACTGAACACCGGGGAGCTGTTTTTT. It encodes CASSLVGLNTGELFF.

DNA of the CDR3: TGCGCCAGCAGTCAATCGGGTCGGGACTACCGCTTTGGCGAGCAGTACTTC. This sequence encodes CASSQSGRDYRFGEQYF. The chain combines TRBV23-1 with TRBJ2-7; TRBD2 aligns across 7 bases. TRBV23-1 is filed as an ORF, its function uncertain. After removal of 0 bases from V and 6 bases from J, the junction contained 14 bases not matched to a gene. This CDR3 comprises 17 residues.

The chain couples TRBV28 to TRBJ1-1; D remains unclear. The V gene's germline CDR1 is MDHEN and CDR2 SYDVKM. V was clipped by 6 bases and J by 0 bases, with 11 bases between them. The CDR3 runs 14 residues. The CDR3 DNA is TGTGCCAGCAGCACAGCCCTTATGAACACTGAAGCTTTCTTT. Translating gives CASSTALMNTEAFF.

The chain carries TRBV4-2 and TRBJ1-6; the D is unclear. Germline lookup yields CDR1 LGHNA and CDR2 YNFKEQ. Trimming removed 0 bases from V and 2 bases from J, with 8 bases in between. CDR3 length: 16 amino acids. The CDR3 bases are TGTGCCAGCAGCCAAGATAAACAGACCTATAATTCACCCCTCCACTTT. The encoded protein is CASSQDKQTYNSPLHF.

This chain joins TRBV28 and TRBJ1-1, with a tentative D call TRBD1 (5 bases). Trimming left V 7 bases short and J 1 base short, with 19 bases between. This CDR3 comprises 16 residues. Germline loops: CDR1 MDHEN, CDR2 SYDVKM. CDR3 bases: TGTGCCAGCACCTCAAGCGGGGGTGCCCGGAACACTGAAGCTTTCTTT. This codes for CASTSSGGARNTEAFF.

The chain combines TRBV10-3 with TRBJ1-6; D remains ambiguous. CDR1 ENHRY and CDR2 SYGVKD come from the germline V gene. The CDR3 consists of 13 residues. The germline V and J ends were trimmed by 6 bases and 7 bases, with 10 bases remaining between them. CDR3 residues: CAISEEPNSPLHF. The CDR3 DNA reads as TGTGCCATCAGCGAGGAGCCGAATTCACCCCTCCACTTT.

The chain uses TRBV5-1 and TRBJ1-2, with a weak D call TRBD1 (5 bases). Deletions cut 3 bases from V and 6 bases from J, with 12 bases between. Germline-derived CDR1 and CDR2 are SGHRS and YFSETQ. CDR3 length equals 13 residues. Written as DNA, the CDR3 is TGCGCCAGCAGCTCCGGGGGAGGGGATGGCTACACCTTC. Translation: CASSSGGGDGYTF.

The chain combines TRBV5-5 with TRBJ1-4, with 8 bases aligning to TRBD1. CDR1 SGHKS and CDR2 YYEKEE come from the germline V gene (reference sequence). With V trimmed by 1 base and J by 7 bases, 6 bases remained unmatched. The CDR3 has 15 amino acids. The CDR3 bases are TGTGCCAGCAGCTTGAGGGGACAGGATCGTGAAAAACTGTTTTTT. It yields the protein CASSLRGQDREKLFF. The complete variable domain, with remaining parts taken from reference TRBV5-5 and TRBJ1-4, reads DAGVTQSPTHLIKTRGQQVTLRCSPISGHKSVSWYQQVLGQGPQFIFQYYEKEERGRGNFPDRFSARQFPNYSSELNVNALLLGDSALYLCASSLRGQDREKLFFGSGTQLSVL.

The rearrangement joins TRBV15 to TRBJ1-5; 8 positions agree with TRBD1. The V segment lost 3 bases and the J segment 5 bases; nucleotides outside the gene matches: 6. Germline assignment: CDR1 LNHNV and CDR2 YYDKDF (reference sequence). The CDR3 totals 15 residues. CDR3 amino acids: CATSRIAGGYQPQHF. The CDR3 region has the DNA TGTGCCACCAGCAGGATCGCAGGGGGCTATCAGCCCCAGCATTTT.

The chain employs TRBV7-9 and TRBJ1-6, with D possibly TRBD1 on 6 matching bases. Germline V gene lookup returns CDR1 SEHNR and CDR2 FQNEAQ (reference sequence). Trimming pared 1 base from V and 9 bases from J, leaving 13 bases between. CDR3 length: 15 residues. The CDR3 DNA follows: TGTGCCAGCAGCTTAGGTGGCAGGGGTAGTTCACCCCTCCACTTT. It encodes CASSLGGRGSSPLHF.

The V and J genes are TRBV28 and TRBJ1-2; TRBD1 matches 9 bases. The CDR3 runs to 15 residues. Germline values: CDR1 MDHEN, CDR2 SYDVKM. V was clipped by 6 bases and J by 4 bases; unmatched bases: 9. The CDR3 DNA sequence: TGTGCCAGCAGGGGACAGGGTTATGGTCCCTATGGCTACACCTTC. Amino acids: CASRGQGYGPYGYTF.

Written as DNA, the CDR3 is TGTGCCAGCAGCCCAGGCAGGGTAGGTACGCAGTATTTT. This codes for CASSPGRVGTQYF. The gene calls are TRBV3-1 (or the pseudogene TRBV3-2) and TRBJ2-3, with a tentative D call TRBD1 (5 bases). The CDR3 totals 13 residues. Deletions cut 4 bases from V and 8 bases from J, with 13 bases between. Germline lookup yields CDR1 LGHDT and CDR2 YNNKEL (reference sequence).

The chain joins TRBV2 to TRBJ1-6, with a tentative D call TRBD1 (6 bases). CDR3 length: 16 residues. Germline V gene sequence: CDR1 SNHLY, CDR2 FYNNEI. Trimming removed 5 bases at V and 5 bases at J, with 16 bases between. For the CDR3, the DNA is TGTGCCAGCAGTAGACCGACACCAGGGGATAATTCACCCCTCCACTTT. It encodes CASSRPTPGDNSPLHF.

The rearrangement joins TRBV5-1 to TRBJ1-2, with 9 bases identical to TRBD1. CDR3 size: 13 residues. J lost 6 bases, V lost 4 bases, and 4 bases had no gene match. Germline CDR1 SGHRS, CDR2 YFSETQ. As DNA, the CDR3 is TGCGCCAGCAGCCCAAGGACAGGGGATGGCTACACCTTC. Its protein is CASSPRTGDGYTF.

V gene TRBV16 combines with J gene TRBJ2-5; perhaps TRBD2 as D (6 bases). Per the germline V gene, CDR1 is KGHSY and CDR2 is FQNENV. V was shortened by 0 bases and J by 7 bases, with 15 bases between the two germline ends. The CDR3 extends over 15 amino acids. CDR3 in DNA: TGTGCCAGCAGCCAATCGGGGACGACCGGGGGGACCCAGTACTTC. It codes for CASSQSGTTGGTQYF.

The V call is TRBV9, the J call TRBJ1-5, with 8 bases matching TRBD1. J lost 0 bases, V lost 1 base, and 9 bases had no gene match. Germline CDR1 is SGDLS and CDR2 is YYNGEE. This CDR3 has 18 residues. Here the CDR3 DNA reads TGTGCCAGCAGCGTAAACAGGGGGGAGGGATATAGCAATCAGCCCCAGCATTTT. Its protein product is CASSVNRGEGYSNQPQHF.

The V and J genes are TRBV19 and TRBJ2-6; D is possibly TRBD2 (6 bases). The CDR3 has 17 amino acids. Between the trimmed V and J ends, which lost 5 bases and 0 bases, there was a span of 14 bases. Germline CDR1 reads LNHDA; CDR2 reads SQIVND (reference sequence). CDR3 nucleotide sequence: TGTGCCAGTAGTCCCCAGGGCGGGATCTCTGGGGCCAACGTCCTGACTTTC. Its translation: CASSPQGGISGANVLTF.